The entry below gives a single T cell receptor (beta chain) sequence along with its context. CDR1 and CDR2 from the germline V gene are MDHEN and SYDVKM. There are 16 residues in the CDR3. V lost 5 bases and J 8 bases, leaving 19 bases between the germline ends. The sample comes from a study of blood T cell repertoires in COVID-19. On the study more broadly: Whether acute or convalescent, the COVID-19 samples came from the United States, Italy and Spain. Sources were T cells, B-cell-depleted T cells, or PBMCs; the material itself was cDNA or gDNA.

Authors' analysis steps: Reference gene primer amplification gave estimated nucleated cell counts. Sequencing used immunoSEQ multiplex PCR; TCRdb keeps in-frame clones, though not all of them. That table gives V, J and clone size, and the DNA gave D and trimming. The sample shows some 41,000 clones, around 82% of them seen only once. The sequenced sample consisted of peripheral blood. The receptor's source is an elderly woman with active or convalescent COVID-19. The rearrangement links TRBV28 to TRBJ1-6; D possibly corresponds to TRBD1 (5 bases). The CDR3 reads CASSPTPSGLHSPLHF. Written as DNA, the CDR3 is TGTGCCAGCAGTCCCACACCTTCAGGGTTACATTCACCCCTCCACTTT.